These T cell receptor beta chains were read from a single sample in a study of persistence of HIV-infected CD4 T cells. No antigen has been identified for these receptors. Clones were read by immunoSEQ multiplex PCR, and TCRdb kept only the in-frame ones, dropping some. The sample has some 58,000 clones, about four fifths seen once. The source material was CD4+ T cells sorted from PBMCs after roughly 18-hour stimulation, sampled from a patient who received antiretroviral therapy. These receptors originate from an adult man with HIV who was CMV-seropositive. The CDR3 runs from the conserved cysteine through the conserved F or W. D genes are given only for firm matches. Clone size is stated in some rows and not others, as once, few, many or a class when expanded.

.	TRBV25-1	TRBJ1-2	.	CASSDGYGYTF	TGTGCCAGCAGTGACGGCTATGGCTACACCTTC
.	TRBV6-1	TRBJ1-1	.	CASSEVGRGSEAFF	TGTGCCAGCAGTGAAGTCGGCAGGGGATCTGAAGCTTTCTTT
.	TRBV10-3	TRBJ2-3	.	CAISISDTTDTQYF	TGTGCCATCAGTATATCAGATACCACAGATACGCAGTATTTT
TRBD1	TRBV5-1	TRBJ1-4	.	CASSLQGTATNEKLFF	TGCGCCAGCAGCTTACAGGGGACCGCAACTAATGAAAAACTGTTTTTT
TRBD1	TRBV19	TRBJ2-2	.	CASSIAQGSGELFF	TGTGCCAGTAGTATAGCACAGGGGTCCGGGGAGCTGTTTTTT
TRBD1	TRBV9	TRBJ1-2	.	CASSLTGVDGYTF	TGTGCCAGCAGCTTGACAGGGGTGGATGGCTACACCTTC
.	TRBV7-9	TRBJ2-1	few	CASSRLSGVSEQFF	TGTGCCAGCAGTCGCTTGTCGGGGGTGAGTGAGCAGTTCTTC
.	TRBV28	TRBJ1-5	.	CASSFPGDVGNQPQHF	TGTGCCAGCAGTTTTCCAGGGGATGTAGGCAATCAGCCCCAGCATTTT
.	TRBV27	TRBJ2-3	.	CASSLGPYRSTDTQYF	TGTGCCAGCAGTTTAGGCCCGTATAGGAGCACAGATACGCAGTATTTT
.	TRBV3-1/TRBV3-2	TRBJ2-4	.	CASSQDNLRGDIQYF	TGTGCCAGCAGCCAAGATAACCTTAGGGGAGACATTCAGTACTTC
.	TRBV7-2	TRBJ1-6	.	CASSLGSGTRSPLHF	TGTGCCAGCAGTCTAGGGTCGGGGACACGTTCACCCCTCCACTTT
.	TRBV6-6	TRBJ1-2	few	CASGGMSLGGYTF	TGTGCCAGCGGGGGTATGAGCCTTGGGGGCTACACCTTC
TRBD1	TRBV6-6	TRBJ2-7	.	CASSGQLYEQYF	TGTGCCAGTTCGGGACAGCTCTACGAGCAGTACTTC
TRBD1	TRBV19	TRBJ2-2	.	CATSWGQQANTGELFF	TGTGCCACCTCCTGGGGACAGCAAGCGAACACCGGGGAGCTGTTTTTT
.	TRBV5-1	TRBJ2-1	.	CASSTRDRFGEQFF	TGCGCCAGCAGCACCCGGGACCGTTTCGGTGAGCAGTTCTTC
.	TRBV28	TRBJ1-1	.	CASRGRVDTEAFF	TGTGCCAGCAGGGGCAGGGTGGACACTGAAGCTTTCTTT
.	TRBV4-1	TRBJ2-3	few	CASSQEPSVARDTQYF	TGCGCCAGCAGCCAAGAGCCGAGCGTGGCGCGAGATACGCAGTATTTT
.	TRBV3-1/TRBV3-2	TRBJ2-7	.	CASSLRRGEQYF	TGTGCCAGCAGCCTGAGGCGTGGCGAGCAGTACTTC
.	TRBV15	TRBJ1-1	.	CATSSGVRNTEAFF	TGTGCCACCAGCAGTGGGGTACGGAACACTGAAGCTTTCTTT
.	TRBV6-5	TRBJ1-3	once	CASSPGRTYGNTIYF	TGTGCCAGCAGTCCAGGGAGAACATACGGAAACACCATATATTTT
.	TRBV5-1	TRBJ1-3	few	CASSPLDNGNTIYF	TGCGCCAGCAGCCCCCTCGACAACGGAAACACCATATATTTT
.	TRBV5-1	TRBJ1-6	.	CASSPRSSSNSPLHF	TGCGCCAGCAGCCCGCGGTCGAGTAGTAATTCACCCCTCCACTTT
.	TRBV6-5	TRBJ2-2	.	CASKTTNGGELFF	TGTGCCAGCAAAACCACCAACGGCGGGGAGCTGTTTTTT
.	TRBV6-6	TRBJ2-2	few	CASSPRDAGELFF	TGTGCCAGCAGTCCCCGAGACGCCGGGGAGCTGTTTTTT
TRBD1	TRBV7-9	TRBJ1-1	.	CASRPPGQGRDEAFF	TGTGCCAGCAGACCCCCGGGACAGGGAAGGGATGAAGCTTTCTTT
TRBD1	TRBV19	TRBJ1-2	.	CASRLGTAFYGYTF	TGTGCCAGTAGGCTTGGGACAGCTTTCTATGGCTACACCTTC
.	TRBV3-1/TRBV3-2	TRBJ2-2	.	CASSRKGGTGELFF	TGTGCCAGCAGTAGGAAGGGGGGGACCGGGGAGCTGTTTTTT
.	TRBV12-3/TRBV12-4	TRBJ1-1	.	CASSPGLTEAFF	TGTGCCAGCAGCCCAGGGTTAACTGAAGCTTTCTTT
.	TRBV5-1	TRBJ2-3	.	CASSLDGLPGTDTQYF	TGCGCCAGCAGCTTGGACGGGCTCCCGGGCACAGATACGCAGTATTTT
.	TRBV28	TRBJ2-7	.	CASTNRAEQYF	TGTGCCAGCACCAACAGGGCCGAGCAGTACTTC
.	TRBV2	TRBJ1-5	.	CASSDGGRQPQHF	TGTGCCAGCAGTGATGGGGGGAGGCAGCCCCAGCATTTT
.	TRBV9	TRBJ1-4	few	CASIREGKDEKLFF	TGTGCCAGCATCCGAGAGGGGAAGGATGAAAAACTGTTTTTT
.	TRBV5-1	TRBJ2-7	.	CASSPRDYPGGEQYF	TGCGCCAGCAGCCCGCGGGATTACCCCGGGGGTGAGCAGTACTTC
TRBD2	TRBV6-2/TRBV6-3	TRBJ2-3	once	CASSYSASGGADPRTDTQYF	TGTGCCAGCAGTTACTCGGCTAGCGGGGGGGCCGATCCGCGGACAGATACGCAGTATTTT
.	TRBV9	TRBJ2-2	few	CASGGAGSTGELFF	TGTGCCAGCGGGGGGGCCGGGAGCACCGGGGAGCTGTTTTTT